This TCR beta chain emerged from a study of OX40 agonist ivuxolimab in advanced cancers. The method was immunoSEQ multiplex PCR; TCRdb's version includes in-frame clones alone and lacks a portion of them. The sample shows roughly 130,000 clones, around 93% of them seen only once. The CDR3 has 17 residues. The germline V gene has CDR1 LGHNA and CDR2 YNFKEQ. Trimming took 4 bases from V and 0 from J; bases not matched to a gene: 6. As for this clone: Antigen specificity is unknown.

Study outcomes and limitations: Fewer expanded clones were found on average in CD4+ than in CD8+ T cells.

Sequenced material: CD4+ or CD8+ T cells sorted from blood, taken in a trial of the OX40 agonist ivuxolimab. The TCR comes from an adult with an advanced solid tumor such as melanoma, head and neck, liver or kidney cancer. The chain uses TRBV4-2 and TRBJ2-4, with 10 bases aligning to TRBD2. The chain's CDR3 is CASSPSSGRLAKNIQYF. In DNA, the CDR3 is TGTGCCAGCAGCCCTTCTAGCGGGAGACTAGCCAAAAACATTCAGTACTTC.